A single T cell receptor beta chain is shown here with its context. The antigen is undetermined. Every isolated RNA sample was fully reverse transcribed, so sequencing captured expressed TCRB transcripts. Some clones are missing from TCRdb's copy, which holds only in-frame ones; the method was immunoSEQ multiplex PCR. The table has around 110,000 clones, about a sixth seen once. This specimen belongs to a study of beta chain features in type 1 diabetes. Study-level findings and limits: Moderate yet significant TCRB CDR3 shortening was seen in Type 1 diabetes patients in all four CD4+ subsets.

The length of the CDR3 is 13 residues. Deletions cut 3 bases from V and 2 bases from J, with 8 bases between. Germline-derived CDR1 and CDR2 are MNHEY and SVGAGI. The sequenced material came from central memory CD4+ T cells from blood. V gene TRBV6-5 combines with J gene TRBJ2-7; D is unresolved. The clonotype originates from a man aged 30-40 years with type 1 diabetes. CDR3 region: CASSYQRAYEQYF. The CDR3 DNA reads TGTGCCAGCAGTTATCAGCGAGCCTACGAGCAGTACTTC.